The sequence of this T cell receptor (beta chain) was determined in a study of low-dose radiotherapy and immunotherapy resistance in tumors. Study at large: At a dose of 200 mg/m2, intravenous cyclophosphamide was given every two weeks, one day before radiation and immunotherapy.

Germline CDR1 MNHNY, CDR2 SVGAGI (reference sequence). Germline trimming cut 5 bases from V and 2 bases from J; bases unmatched to any gene: 5. There are 15 residues in the CDR3. TRAV- and TRBV-specific primers primed first-strand cDNA, covering alpha and beta chains. TCR amplification used roughly 20 PCR cycles, a constant-region primer and a V-primer adapter. With in vitro transcription, the isolated mRNA was amplified. One entry per CDR3 protein, called by TCRdb with MiXCR from the reads. The data contain some 82,000 distinct CDR3 sequences, approximately 17% of them seen just once; the ten biggest clones take up 5.9%. The sample's time point: before trial treatment. Ipilimumab, nivolumab, aspirin, low-dose cyclophosphamide and low-dose radiotherapy were administered to donors.

This sample comprised PBMCs, obtained before treatment. The origin of this receptor is a male donor with prostate cancer. The chain uses TRBV6-6 and TRBJ2-3; 9 bases are shared with TRBD2. CDR3 sequence: CASSNERGVTDTQYF. CDR3 in DNA: TGTGCCAGCAGTAATGAGCGGGGGGTCACAGATACGCAGTATTTT.